A selection of T cell receptor beta chains follows, all from one sample in a study of blood T cells in healthy people across ages. TCRdb re-called the 5' RACE reads through MiXCR, storing one row per CDR3 protein. The repertoire holds around 1,900,000 distinct CDR3 sequences, approximately 39% seen once, with roughly 23% in the top ten. Sample: blood. The receptors stem from a human donor in good health. Both conserved end residues are part of each CDR3. Each record gives: clone size, D gene, J gene, V gene, CDR3 protein, CDR3 DNA. A D gene is named only where the DNA matches it firmly. For some rows the clone size is stated as once, few or many, or as a class when expanded; others skip it.

-	-	TRBJ2-3	TRBV20-1	CSARDPRSTSTDTQYF	TGCAGTGCTAGAGATCCAAGGAGTACTAGCACAGATACGCAGTATTTT
few	-	TRBJ1-5	TRBV20-1	CSAKTGASNQPQHF	TGCAGTGCCAAAACGGGAGCTAGCAATCAGCCCCAGCATTTT
-	-	TRBJ2-3	TRBV5-1	CASSPDATDTQYF	TGCGCCAGCAGCCCTGACGCGACAGATACGCAGTATTTT
-	-	TRBJ1-5	TRBV6-6	CASSYPFWQPQHF	TGTGCCAGCAGTTACCCTTTTTGGCAGCCCCAGCATTTT
few	-	TRBJ2-5	TRBV4-3	CASSQGAGNQETQYF	TGCGCCAGCAGCCAAGGGGCCGGGAACCAAGAGACCCAGTACTTC
-	-	TRBJ2-5	TRBV12-3/TRBV12-4	CASSASGTQETQYF	TGTGCCAGCAGTGCATCCGGGACTCAAGAGACCCAGTACTTC
-	-	TRBJ1-2	TRBV12-3/TRBV12-4	CASSFRRGSPYTF	TGTGCCAGCAGTTTTCGGAGGGGATCCCCCTACACCTTC
-	-	TRBJ2-3	TRBV20-1	CSARVMSGQLRSDTQYF	TGCAGTGCTAGAGTTATGAGTGGGCAACTCCGATCAGATACGCAGTATTTT
-	-	TRBJ2-1	TRBV18	CASSGQLGEQFF	TGTGCCAGCTCAGGGCAACTTGGTGAGCAGTTCTTC
few	-	TRBJ2-7	TRBV7-2	CASSLDYGDYEQYF	TGTGCCAGCAGCTTAGATTACGGTGACTACGAGCAGTACTTC
many	-	TRBJ1-2	TRBV9	CASSVALDSAGYGYTF	TGTGCCAGCAGCGTAGCCCTGGACAGCGCCGGATATGGCTACACCTTC
-	-	TRBJ1-2	TRBV20-1	CSAQRGGVGYGYTF	TGCAGTGCTCAGAGAGGCGGCGTAGGCTATGGCTACACCTTC
-	TRBD2	TRBJ2-1	TRBV5-1	CASSLDWSGEGNEQFF	TGCGCCAGCAGCTTGGACTGGAGCGGGGAGGGGAATGAGCAGTTCTTC
-	TRBD1	TRBJ1-2	TRBV5-6	CASSDGTGDYSGGYTF	TGTGCCAGCAGCGACGGGACAGGGGACTACTCAGGAGGCTACACCTTC
few	-	TRBJ2-2	TRBV7-9	CASSGGVRLNTGELFF	TGTGCCAGCAGCGGAGGAGTGCGCCTTAACACCGGGGAGCTGTTTTTT
few	-	TRBJ2-7	TRBV13	CASSLQGFREQYF	TGTGCCAGCAGCTTACAAGGTTTCCGCGAGCAGTACTTC
once	-	TRBJ2-3	TRBV5-5	CASTHPLWLGGTDTTDTQYF	TGTGCCAGCACACACCCTCTTTGGTTGGGTGGAACCGATACCACAGATACGCAGTATTTT
many	TRBD1	TRBJ1-1	TRBV7-9	CASSPPGQIMNTEAFF	TGTGCCAGCAGCCCGCCGGGACAGATCATGAACACTGAAGCTTTCTTT
-	-	TRBJ1-5	TRBV28	CASSLGARYQPQHF	TGTGCCAGCAGTTTAGGGGCACGTTATCAGCCCCAGCATTTT
many	-	TRBJ2-7	TRBV29-1	CSVGSVTYEQYF	TGCAGCGTTGGTTCAGTTACGTACGAGCAGTACTTC
-	-	TRBJ2-3	TRBV7-2	CASSLRALTLYTQYF	TGTGCCAGCAGCTTACGGGCCCTTACATTATATACGCAGTATTTT
-	TRBD2	TRBJ2-7	TRBV9	CASSATRTSGSYEQYF	TGTGCCAGCAGCGCCACCAGGACTAGCGGCTCCTACGAGCAGTACTTC
-	-	TRBJ2-7	TRBV10-3	CAITGYLSDYEQYF	TGTGCCATAACCGGATATCTATCAGACTACGAGCAGTACTTC
-	-	TRBJ2-3	TRBV7-3	CASGSPPTPDTQYF	TGTGCCAGCGGCTCCCCACCGACCCCCGATACGCAGTATTTT
few	TRBD2	TRBJ2-3	TRBV6-1	CASSNRLAAAHTQYF	TGTGCCAGCAGTAACCGACTAGCGGCAGCCCATACGCAGTATTTT
-	-	TRBJ2-6	TRBV7-6	CASSPYQGGGSGANVLTF	TGTGCCAGCAGCCCCTACCAGGGTGGAGGCTCTGGGGCCAACGTCCTGACTTTC
-	-	TRBJ2-1	TRBV7-9	CASSFLGGRRNNEQFF	TGTGCCAGCAGCTTTCTGGGGGGCCGGCGGAACAATGAGCAGTTCTTC
few	TRBD2	TRBJ2-1	TRBV20-1	CSARDGTSGNEQFF	TGCAGTGCTAGAGACGGGACTAGCGGCAATGAGCAGTTCTTC
few	-	TRBJ2-3	TRBV6-2/TRBV6-3	CASSYRVAADTQYF	TGTGCCAGCAGTTACCGAGTTGCAGCAGATACGCAGTATTTT
few	TRBD2	TRBJ2-5	TRBV7-2	CASRNVGGGETQYF	TGTGCCAGCAGAAATGTCGGGGGAGGGGAGACCCAGTACTTC
few	-	TRBJ2-7	TRBV20-1	CSARRADYEQYF	TGCAGTGCTAGACGCGCGGATTACGAGCAGTACTTC
-	-	TRBJ1-4	TRBV12-3/TRBV12-4	CASTLTGYNEKLFF	TGTGCCAGCACCCTGACAGGTTATAATGAAAAACTGTTTTTT